These 23 T cell receptor beta chains were sequenced from one sample in a study of CD8+CD57+ T cells in acquired aplastic anemia. Patients chosen for sequencing had CD8+CD57+ cells that had expanded, as shown by flow cytometry. The template for TCR beta VDJ and CDR3 sequence profiling was genomic DNA. TCRdb re-derived calls from the reads in MiXCR, one entry per CDR3 protein. The data contain roughly 61,000 distinct CDR3 sequences, around 50% of them singletons. The specimen was sorted CD4+, CD8+, or CD8+CD57+ T cells (not recorded which) from PBMCs. The receptor source for this set is a human donor with aplastic anemia.

V gene TRBV25-1 combines with J gene TRBJ1-6; TRBD1 might be the D (6 bases). Trimming cost V 6 bases and J 7 bases, with 16 bases left between them. The CDR3 sequence is 15 residues long. Germline CDR1 MGHDK, CDR2 SYGVNS. This CDR3 reads CASRLLAGENSPLHF. The CDR3 DNA sequence: TGTGCCAGCAGGCTGTTAGCAGGGGAGAATTCACCCCTCCACTTT.

The gene calls are TRBV2 and TRBJ1-3; possible D gene TRBD1, 5 bases. Trimming took off 4 bases at V and 4 bases at J, with 14 bases between the two ends. The CDR3 length is 15 residues. Germline loops: CDR1 SNHLY, CDR2 FYNNEI. CDR3 nucleotide sequence: TGTGCCAGCAGTGGTCTCCCAGGGTCAGGAAACACCATATATTTT. This sequence encodes CASSGLPGSGNTIYF.

This clonotype was counted only a few times. The rearrangement joins TRBV20-1 to TRBJ2-7; weak D call: TRBD1 (5 bases). Germline CDR1 DFQATT, CDR2 SNEGSKA (reference sequence). This CDR3 region has 14 residues. The V end lost 3 bases, the J end lost 2 bases, and 14 bases lay between the germline ends. The CDR3 is CSARGLDPTYEQYF. CDR3 in DNA: TGCAGTGCTAGGGGGCTAGACCCAACCTACGAGCAGTACTTC.

V gene TRBV5-1 combines with J gene TRBJ2-5, with 12 bases identical to TRBD1. This CDR3 has 19 residues. The germline CDR1 and CDR2 sequences are SGHRS and YFSETQ. The junction had 12 bases not matched to a gene; V was cut back by 1 base and J by 2 bases. CDR3 nucleotide sequence: TGCGCCAGCAGCTTGTTGCCGTCCCGGGACAGGGGGCTTCAAGAGACCCAGTACTTC. It specifies CASSLLPSRDRGLQETQYF.

This clonotype was observed at least ten times. This rearrangement joins TRBV5-8 to TRBJ1-2; D is unresolved. V shed 0 bases and J shed 7 bases, with 16 bases lying between them. This CDR3 comprises 15 residues. Germline CDR1 SGHTS, CDR2 YDEGEE. The CDR3 sequence: CASSLESPGTSGYTF. As DNA, the CDR3 is TGTGCCAGCAGCTTGGAATCCCCCGGAACGAGTGGCTACACCTTC.

This rearrangement joins TRBV25-1 to TRBJ2-3, with 8 bases identical to TRBD1. Germline values: CDR1 MGHDK, CDR2 SYGVNS. This CDR3 region has 15 residues. V dropped 3 bases and J dropped 4; count of bases not matched to a gene: 6. This CDR3 reads CASSDRGQGPDTQYF. CDR3 nucleotide sequence: TGTGCCAGCAGTGACCGCGGACAGGGTCCAGATACGCAGTATTTT.

This rearrangement joins TRBV4-2 to TRBJ2-1; 16 nucleotides match TRBD2. With 4 bases clipped from V and 0 bases from J, the junction kept 6 bases outside the gene matches. Germline loops: CDR1 LGHNA, CDR2 YNFKEQ. The CDR3 loop spans 19 amino acids. The CDR3: CASSPGLAGGVSSYNEQFF. In DNA form, the CDR3 reads TGTGCCAGCAGCCCGGGACTAGCGGGGGGGGTGAGCTCCTACAATGAGCAGTTCTTC.

As DNA, the CDR3 is TGTGCCAGCAGCTCGACCGGGACTAGCGGGAGGTACGAGCAGTACTTC. Translation gives CASSSTGTSGRYEQYF. The V and J genes are TRBV7-6 and TRBJ2-7, with 15 bases identical to TRBD2. The germline gives CDR1 SGHVS, CDR2 FNYEAQ. The CDR3 covers 16 residues. The V and J ends lost 4 bases and 4 bases, in that order; junction bases with no gene match: 5.

The CDR3 spells CASSALAAPGNTQYF. In nucleotides, the CDR3 is TGTGCCAGCAGTGCCCTAGCGGCACCCGGGAATACGCAGTATTTT. This chain uses TRBV25-1 with TRBJ2-3; 7 nucleotides line up with TRBD2. Per germline, CDR1 MGHDK and CDR2 SYGVNS. Trimming took 4 bases from V and 7 from J; bases not matched to a gene: 11. The CDR3 is made up of 15 amino acids. The complete variable domain, with remaining parts taken from reference TRBV25-1 and TRBJ2-3, reads EADIYQTPRYLVIGTGKKITLECSQTMGHDKMYWYQQDPGMELHLIHYSYGVNSTEKGDLSSESTVSRIRTEHFPLTLESARPSHTSQYLCASSALAAPGNTQYFGPGTRLTVL.

This clonotype was seen a few times. This sequence joins TRBV24-1 and TRBJ2-3, with no clear D. Between the trimmed V and J ends, which lost 2 bases and 5 bases, there was a span of 7 bases. CDR1 and CDR2 from the germline V gene are KGHDR and SFDVKD. CDR3 size: 13 residues. CDR3 in DNA: TGTGCCACCAGTGATTGGAGAGGAGATACGCAGTATTTT. Translating it yields CATSDWRGDTQYF.

This sequence joins TRBV19 and TRBJ1-4, with D possibly matching TRBD1 (6 bases). This CDR3 has 13 residues. Germline-derived CDR1 and CDR2 are LNHDA and SQIVND (reference sequence). Trimming removed 7 bases from V and 6 bases from J, with 12 bases in between. CDR3 nucleotides: TGTGCCAGTATGAGGGGGGCGGATGAAAAACTGTTTTTT. The encoded protein is CASMRGADEKLFF.

The chain is built from TRBV19 and TRBJ1-2, with a weak D call TRBD1 (6 bases). The germline V gene encodes CDR1 LNHDA and CDR2 SQIVND (reference sequence). The CDR3 spans 14 residues. Trimming removed 10 bases from V and 2 bases from J, with 17 bases in between. The chain's CDR3 is CAIAPGVSNYGYTF. As DNA, the CDR3 is TGTGCCATCGCCCCAGGGGTCTCCAACTATGGCTACACCTTC.

This clonotype was detected a few times. V gene TRBV15 combines with J gene TRBJ2-7; D is perhaps TRBD2 (5 bases). The CDR3 sequence is 15 residues long. Looked up from germline, CDR1 is LNHNV and CDR2 is YYDKDF (reference sequence). The V end lost 0 bases, the J end lost 5 bases, and 14 bases lay between the germline ends. DNA for the CDR3: TGTGCCACCAGCAGAGAGTTGGAAGGGAGCAACGAGCAGTACTTC. Protein product: CATSRELEGSNEQYF.

This clonotype appeared once. The CDR3 spells CAIRADYNEQFF. The CDR3 DNA reads as TGTGCCATCAGGGCAGACTACAATGAGCAGTTCTTC. The chain is built from TRBV10-3 and TRBJ2-1; D remains ambiguous. Per germline, CDR1 ENHRY and CDR2 SYGVKD. Trimming left V 6 bases short and J 3 bases short, with 6 bases between. This CDR3 is built from 12 residues.

The gene calls are TRBV11-2 and TRBJ1-5, with 7 bases matching TRBD1. Germline-derived CDR1 and CDR2 are SGHAT and FQNNGV. Germline trimming cut 4 bases from V and 2 bases from J; bases unmatched to any gene: 8. This CDR3 is 16 amino acids long. The chain's CDR3 is CASSSNRGRGNQPQHF. The CDR3 DNA sequence: TGTGCCAGCAGCTCTAACAGGGGAAGGGGCAATCAGCCCCAGCATTTT.

A word on this clonotype: At one end the junction does not follow the germline gene, possibly because of a read error. The chain joins TRBV2 to TRBJ1-4, with D possibly TRBD1 on 6 matching bases. The germline V gene has CDR1 SNHLY and CDR2 FYNNEI. This CDR3 comprises 15 residues. DNA for the CDR3: TGTGCCAGCACCATAGGGGGGGCTAGAGGTGAAAAACTGGTTTTT. Protein sequence: CASTIGGARGEKLVF.

This clonotype was counted many times. The rearrangement joins TRBV7-8 to TRBJ2-1; TRBD2 matches at 7 bases. The CDR3 has 16 residues. The V and J ends lost 2 bases and 3 bases, in that order; junction bases with no gene match: 7. Germline V gene data show CDR1 as SGHVS and CDR2 as FQNEAQ. The DNA of the CDR3 is TGTGCCAGCAGCTTAATGCGGGGGATATACTACAATGAGCAGTTCTTC. It specifies CASSLMRGIYYNEQFF.

The CDR3 here is CATSKLVTGGGNEQYF. The CDR3 DNA reads TGTGCCACCAGTAAGCTCGTAACAGGAGGAGGCAACGAGCAGTACTTC. The rearrangement uses TRBV24-1 and TRBJ2-7; possibly TRBD1 or TRBD2 for D (5 bases each). The germline V gene has CDR1 KGHDR and CDR2 SFDVKD. This CDR3 contains 16 residues. V was trimmed by 6 bases and J by 5 bases, leaving 22 bases between them.

The rearrangement links TRBV29-1 to TRBJ1-2; D is unresolved. Germline V gene sequence: CDR1 SQVTM, CDR2 ANQGSEA. This CDR3 region has 11 residues. The V end was cut by 0 bases, the J end by 5 bases, with 4 bases between. Here the CDR3 reads CSVEDQYGYTF. The CDR3 region has the DNA TGCAGCGTTGAAGATCAATATGGCTACACCTTC.

Worth noting for this clonotype: A much larger clone is a single base away; this may be a read error. V gene TRBV5-6 combines with J gene TRBJ2-7; D could derive from TRBD1 or TRBD2 (5 bases each). CDR1 and CDR2 (germline): SGHDT, YYEEEE. V was trimmed by 0 bases and J by 5 bases, leaving 12 bases between them. CDR3 length: 14 amino acids. The CDR3 sequence is CASSLEEGLHEQYV. The CDR3 bases are TGTGCCAGCAGCTTGGAAGAGGGGCTCCACGAGCAGTACGTC.

J is TRBJ1-5 and V is TRBV19; D remains ambiguous. The CDR3 contains 14 residues. CDR1 LNHDA and CDR2 SQIVND come from the germline V gene (reference sequence). V was shortened by 6 bases and J by 1 base, with 10 bases between the two germline ends. The CDR3 protein is CASRPSQSNQPQHF. The DNA of the CDR3 is TGTGCCAGTAGACCTTCACAAAGCAATCAGCCCCAGCATTTT.

The sample holds many counts of this clonotype. V is TRBV13 and J is TRBJ1-1; TRBD1 is a possible D gene (5 bases). This CDR3 spans 13 amino acids. Trimming pared 5 bases from V and 4 bases from J, leaving 11 bases between. Germline CDR1 reads PRHDT; CDR2 reads FYEKMQ (reference sequence). The CDR3 region is CASSVLRGTEAFF. The CDR3 coding sequence is TGTGCCAGCAGCGTATTAAGGGGCACTGAAGCTTTCTTT.

A word on this clonotype: A single base separates this from a much larger clone, so it may be a read error. The V gene is TRBV4-1, the J gene TRBJ1-5; D gene unclear. The CDR3 extends over 14 amino acids. Trimming removed 1 base at V and 0 bases at J, with 4 bases between. Germline V gene data show CDR1 as MGHRA and CDR2 as YSYEKL. For the CDR3, the DNA is TGCGCCAGCAGCCAAGGATTTAGCAATCAGCCCCAGCATTTT. Protein product: CASSQGFSNQPQHF.